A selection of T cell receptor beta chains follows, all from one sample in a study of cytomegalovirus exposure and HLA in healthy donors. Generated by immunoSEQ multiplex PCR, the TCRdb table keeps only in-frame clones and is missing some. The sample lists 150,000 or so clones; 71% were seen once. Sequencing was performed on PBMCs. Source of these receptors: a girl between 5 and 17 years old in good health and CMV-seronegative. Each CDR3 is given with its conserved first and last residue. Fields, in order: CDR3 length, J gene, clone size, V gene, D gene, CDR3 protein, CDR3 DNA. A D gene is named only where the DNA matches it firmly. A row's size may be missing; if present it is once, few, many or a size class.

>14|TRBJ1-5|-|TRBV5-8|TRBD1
CASSTGTVNQPQHF
TGTGCCAGCAGCACCGGGACAGTCAATCAGCCCCAGCATTTT
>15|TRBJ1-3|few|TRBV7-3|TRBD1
CASSSGTDSGNTIYF
TGTGCCAGCAGCTCCGGGACAGACTCTGGAAACACCATATATTTT
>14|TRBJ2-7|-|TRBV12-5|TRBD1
CASGPGTGAREQYF
TGTGCTAGTGGACCCGGGACAGGGGCTCGCGAGCAGTACTTC
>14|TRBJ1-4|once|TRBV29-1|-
CSVEGGPANEKLFF
TGCAGCGTTGAGGGGGGGCCGGCTAATGAAAAACTGTTTTTT
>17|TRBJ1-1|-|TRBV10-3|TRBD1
CAISTGTGGYMNTEAFF
TGTGCCATCAGTACCGGGACAGGGGGCTACATGAACACTGAAGCTTTCTTT
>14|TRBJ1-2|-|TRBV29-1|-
CSKAEAETNYGYTF
TGCAGTAAGGCCGAGGCGGAAACTAACTATGGCTACACCTTC
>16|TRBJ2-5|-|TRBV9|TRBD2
CASSVFSSGGAETQYF
TGTGCCAGCAGCGTATTCTCTAGCGGGGGAGCGGAGACCCAGTACTTC
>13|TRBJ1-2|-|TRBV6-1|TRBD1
CASSEGTGYGYTF
TGTGCCAGCAGTGAAGGGACAGGTTATGGCTACACCTTC
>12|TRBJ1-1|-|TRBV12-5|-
CASEERDTEAFF
TGTGCTAGTGAAGAGCGCGACACTGAAGCTTTCTTT
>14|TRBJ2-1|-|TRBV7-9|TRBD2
CASSTKRGLGEQFF
TGTGCTAGCAGCACCAAGCGGGGCCTCGGTGAGCAGTTCTTC
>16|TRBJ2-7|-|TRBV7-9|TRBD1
CASSMSWTGKIHEQYF
TGTGCCAGCAGCATGTCCTGGACAGGGAAGATCCACGAGCAGTACTTC
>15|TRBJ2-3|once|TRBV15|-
CATSYPGGVSDTQYF
TGTGCCACCAGCTACCCGGGGGGCGTTTCCGATACGCAGTATTTT
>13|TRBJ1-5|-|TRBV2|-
CASRTTGNQPQHF
TGTGCCAGCAGGACCACAGGTAATCAGCCCCAGCATTTT
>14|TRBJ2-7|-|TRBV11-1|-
CASSVEPPSYEQYF
TGTGCCAGCAGCGTGGAGCCCCCCAGCTACGAGCAGTACTTC
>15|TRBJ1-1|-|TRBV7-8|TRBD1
CASSSYRGANTEAFF
TGTGCCAGCAGCTCCTACAGGGGGGCGAACACTGAAGCTTTCTTT
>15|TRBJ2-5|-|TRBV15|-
CATSSGIAGRETQYF
TGTGCCACCAGCAGTGGAATCGCGGGGCGGGAGACCCAGTACTTC
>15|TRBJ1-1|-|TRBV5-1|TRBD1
CASSLVGGAGTEASF
TGCGCCAGCAGCTTGGTAGGGGGCGCAGGCACTGAAGCTTCCTTT
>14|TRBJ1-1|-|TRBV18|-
CASSRKQENTEAFF
TGTGCCAGCTCACGTAAACAGGAGAACACTGAAGCTTTCTTT
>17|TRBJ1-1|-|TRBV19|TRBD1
CASSTRTGGSGVTEAFF
TGTGCCAGTAGTACTCGGACAGGGGGCTCGGGGGTAACTGAAGCTTTCTTT
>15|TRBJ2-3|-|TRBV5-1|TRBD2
CASSLTGGTGDTQYF
TGCGCCAGCAGCTTAACGGGGGGGACGGGAGATACGCAGTATTTT
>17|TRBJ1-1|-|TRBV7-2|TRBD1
CASSGRQGSSVGTEAFF
TGTGCCAGCAGCGGCCGACAGGGTTCCTCCGTGGGCACTGAAGCTTTCTTT
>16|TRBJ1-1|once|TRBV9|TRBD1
CASSVGWDRGRGEAFF
TGTGCCAGCAGCGTAGGGTGGGACAGGGGGCGAGGTGAAGCTTTCTTT
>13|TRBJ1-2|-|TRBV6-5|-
CATRTDSNYGYTF
TGTGCCACGCGGACGGACTCTAACTATGGCTACACCTTC
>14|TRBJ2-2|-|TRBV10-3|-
CASEERTNTGELFF
TGTGCCTCAGAGGAGAGGACTAACACCGGGGAGCTGTTTTTT
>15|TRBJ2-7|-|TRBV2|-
CASSEAHRTTYEQYF
TGTGCCAGCAGTGAGGCCCACCGGACTACGTACGAGCAGTACTTC
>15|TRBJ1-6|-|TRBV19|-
CASIPEPGINSPLHF
TGTGCCAGTATCCCAGAGCCAGGGATTAATTCACCCCTCCACTTT
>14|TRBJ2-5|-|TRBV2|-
CASRAGTRGETQYF
TGTGCCAGCAGGGCCGGGACAAGGGGAGAGACCCAGTACTTC
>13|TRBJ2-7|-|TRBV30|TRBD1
CAWNEGAPGEQYF
TGTGCCTGGAACGAGGGGGCGCCGGGGGAGCAGTACTTC
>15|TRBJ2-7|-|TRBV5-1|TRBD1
CASSLDQGAGYEQYF
TGCGCCAGCAGCTTGGATCAGGGGGCTGGGTACGAGCAGTACTTC
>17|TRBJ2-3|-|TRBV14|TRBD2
CASSLPQRGPSTDTQYF
TGTGCCAGCAGCCTTCCACAGCGGGGGCCGAGCACAGATACGCAGTATTTT